Below are 4 T cell receptor beta chains sequenced from a single sample in a study of blood T cell repertoires in COVID-19. Clones were sequenced by immunoSEQ multiplex PCR, and TCRdb holds only the in-frame ones, with some missing. This sample has around 240,000 clones, with more than 75% found just once. Sequenced sample: peripheral blood. Receptor source: a man aged 40-49 years with acute or convalescent COVID-19.

V usage is TRBV19 and J usage is TRBJ2-7; tentatively, D is TRBD1 (6 bases). The length of the CDR3 is 15 residues. CDR1 is LNHDA, CDR2 SQIVND, per germline (reference sequence). Trimming cost V 5 bases and J 1 base, with 15 bases left between them. The DNA of the CDR3 is TGTGCCAGTAGTCCAGGGGCAGGACCGTCCTACGAGCAGTACTTC. It codes for CASSPGAGPSYEQYF.

J is TRBJ1-6 and V is TRBV4-1, with 8 bases that match TRBD1. The germline CDR1 and CDR2 sequences are MGHRA and YSYEKL. The length of the CDR3 is 19 residues. With 0 bases clipped from V and 0 bases from J, the junction kept 7 bases outside the gene matches. DNA of the CDR3: TGCGCCAGCAGCCAAGATCCACAGGGGGAGAGCTCCTATAATTCACCCCTCCACTTT. This encodes CASSQDPQGESSYNSPLHF.

The rearrangement joins TRBV27 to TRBJ1-2, with D unclear. This CDR3 region has 13 residues. The germline V and J ends were trimmed by 2 bases and 6 bases, with 10 bases remaining between them. Germline values: CDR1 MNHEY, CDR2 SMNVEV (reference sequence). For the CDR3, the DNA is TGTGCCAGCAGTTTAAGATTAGTAGATGGCTACACCTTC. Translated, it gives CASSLRLVDGYTF.

This clone was detected only once. The gene calls are TRBV2 and TRBJ1-1; a weak D match, TRBD1 (5 bases). V lost 7 bases to trimming and J lost 1 base, with 13 bases between them. Germline CDR1 is SNHLY and CDR2 is FYNNEI. The CDR3 has 14 amino acids. The CDR3 coding sequence is TGTGCCAGCAATCTCTACGGGGGGAACACTGAAGCTTTCTTT. As protein: CASNLYGGNTEAFF.